Listed below are T cell receptor beta chains from one sample, sequenced in a study of T cell responses to AZD1222 COVID-19 vaccine. Method: immunoSEQ multiplex PCR; TCRdb's copy keeps in-frame clones and lacks some. The table lists about 150,000 clones, about nine tenths of them singletons, with about 1.6% in the top ten. The specimen was peripheral blood, collected on day 0 of AZD1222 vaccination. Receptor source: an adult in good health. Both conserved end residues are part of each CDR3. Each record gives: clone size, V gene, J gene, D gene, CDR3 protein, CDR3 DNA. The D gene is left open where the match is weak. Clone size appears in some rows only: once, few, many, or a class for an expanded clone.

size: -
V: TRBV30
J: TRBJ2-7
D: -
CDR3: CAWSVNSPYEQYF
DNA: TGTGCCTGGAGTGTAAACAGCCCCTACGAGCAGTACTTC

size: -
V: TRBV19
J: TRBJ1-2
D: TRBD1
CDR3: CASSIESDRQRVTYGYTF
DNA: TGTGCCAGTAGTATTGAGTCGGACAGGCAGCGGGTTACCTATGGCTACACCTTC

size: -
V: TRBV6-4
J: TRBJ1-1
D: -
CDR3: CASSPTGLNTEAFF
DNA: TGTGCCAGCAGTCCCACAGGGCTGAACACTGAAGCTTTCTTT

size: -
V: TRBV18
J: TRBJ2-2
D: -
CDR3: CASSPALQNTGELFF
DNA: TGTGCCAGCTCACCAGCCTTACAGAACACCGGGGAGCTGTTTTTT

size: -
V: TRBV3-1/TRBV3-2
J: TRBJ1-2
D: -
CDR3: CASSRLGQGHGYTF
DNA: TGTGCCAGCAGCCGCCTAGGGCAGGGGCATGGCTACACCTTC

size: -
V: TRBV4-1
J: TRBJ1-2
D: TRBD1
CDR3: CASRPTRDRGYGYTF
DNA: TGCGCCAGCAGGCCGACCCGGGACAGGGGATATGGCTACACCTTC

size: -
V: TRBV5-1
J: TRBJ2-7
D: TRBD2
CDR3: CASSLGTSGRLYEQYF
DNA: TGCGCCAGCAGCTTGGGGACTAGCGGGAGGTTGTACGAGCAGTACTTC

size: -
V: TRBV5-1
J: TRBJ2-3
D: -
CDR3: CASSLPSSTDTQYF
DNA: TGCGCCAGCAGCTTGCCTTCTTCCACAGATACGCAGTATTTT

size: -
V: TRBV19
J: TRBJ2-3
D: -
CDR3: CASSRQPISTDTQYF
DNA: TGTGCCAGTAGTAGGCAGCCTATATCCACAGATACGCAGTATTTT

size: once
V: TRBV25-1
J: TRBJ1-4
D: -
CDR3: CASSEGTLRINEKLFF
DNA: TGTGCCAGCAGTGAAGGGACCCTCCGGATTAATGAAAAACTGTTTTTT

size: -
V: TRBV5-1
J: TRBJ2-6
D: -
CDR3: CASSFSGANVLTF
DNA: TGCGCCAGCAGCTTCTCTGGGGCCAACGTCCTGACTTTC

size: -
V: TRBV7-9
J: TRBJ1-2
D: -
CDR3: CASSSIGGGYTF
DNA: TGTGCCAGCAGCAGCATAGGGGGTGGCTACACCTTC

size: -
V: TRBV21-1
J: TRBJ2-7
D: -
CDR3: CASSKERLAGSYEQYF
DNA: TGTGCCAGCAGCAAAGAGCGCCTAGCGGGATCCTACGAGCAGTACTTC